These 2 T cell receptor beta chains came from one sample sequenced in a study of response to subunit inactivated influenza vaccine. TCRdb redid the calling of the RT-PCR reads with MiXCR, one entry per CDR3 protein. There are more than 600,000 distinct CDR3 sequences in the sample; approximately 18% occur only once, and about a tenth lies in the top ten. The sequencing here drew on PBMCs from blood, taken 5 to 6 days after vaccination. These receptors all stem from a man aged 45-65 years who received an inactivated influenza vaccine.

A few counts support this clonotype. The chain has TRBV6-2 or TRBV6-3 and TRBJ2-7, with D perhaps matching TRBD2 (7 bases). Trimming took 0 bases from V and 4 from J, leaving 19 bases between them. The CDR3 is 17 residues long. CDR1 and CDR2 from the germline V gene are MNHEY and SVGEGT. CDR3 nucleotides: TGTGCCAGCAGTTACTCGATTTCCCGGGGGGCCAGGTACGAGCAGTACTTC. Translation gives CASSYSISRGARYEQYF.

This clonotype was seen a few times. This rearrangement joins TRBV12-3 or TRBV12-4 to TRBJ2-7; TRBD2 is a possible D gene (6 bases). The CDR3 totals 13 residues. V dropped 6 bases and J dropped 4 bases, with 13 bases sitting between them. CDR3 in DNA: TGTGCCAGCAGGCAGGCAGGGAGGTACGAGCAGTACTTC. Translation: CASRQAGRYEQYF.